Detailed here is one TCR beta chain. The data are from a study of blood T cell repertoires in COVID-19. Study details: T cells, B-cell-depleted T cells, or PBMCs provided the cDNA or gDNA that served as material.

As originally analysed: Estimated nucleated cell counts came from reference gene primer amplification. Data came from immunoSEQ multiplex PCR; TCRdb stores just in-frame clones and leaves some out. V, J and clone size reflect that table, while D and trimming were determined from the DNA. Among roughly 87,000 clones listed, approximately 88% were seen once. Sample: peripheral blood. The TCR was taken from a man in his sixties with acute or convalescent COVID-19.

In DNA, the CDR3 is TGTGCCAGCAGTTTTCTGGGGGCGGACACTGAAGCTTTCTTT. This sequence encodes CASSFLGADTEAFF. The gene calls are TRBV27 and TRBJ1-1; perhaps TRBD1 as D (6 bases). CDR1 is MNHEY and CDR2 is SMNVEV in the germline V gene (reference sequence). The ends were cut back, 3 bases at V and 3 bases at J, with 11 bases in the middle. This CDR3 is 14 amino acids long.